Following are 28 T cell receptor beta chains from one sample sequenced in a study of radiotherapy plus CTLA-4 blockade in lung cancer. Generated by immunoSEQ multiplex PCR, the TCRdb table keeps only in-frame clones and is missing some. The table records about 66,000 clones, about 83% of them present only once. Sequenced material: peripheral blood, taken from a patient treated with radiotherapy plus ipilimumab. These receptor sequences come from a human donor with non-small cell lung cancer who had a partial response to radiotherapy plus ipilimumab.

The chain links TRBV11-1 to TRBJ2-5; weak D call: TRBD2 (6 bases). The CDR3 has 16 residues. V was trimmed by 5 bases and J by 4 bases, leaving 20 bases between them. Germline assignment: CDR1 SGHAT and CDR2 FQDESV (reference sequence). The CDR3 nucleotides are TGTGCCAGCAGCCTAGAGGCCAGGAGGGAGTCAGAGACCCAGTACTTC. Translation gives CASSLEARRESETQYF.

The J gene is TRBJ2-1, the V gene TRBV5-8, with 12 bases lining up with TRBD2. CDR1 and CDR2 from the germline V gene are SGHTS and YDEGEE. The CDR3 loop spans 16 amino acids. Trimming took 6 bases from V and 7 from J; bases not matched to a gene: 11. Written as DNA, the CDR3 is TGTGCCAGCACCGATTCGACTAGCGGGAGAAGAAATGAGCAGTTCTTC. Translating gives CASTDSTSGRRNEQFF.

This chain links TRBV28 with TRBJ2-1, with 7 bases lining up with TRBD1. The CDR3 runs 16 residues. CDR1 is MDHEN and CDR2 is SYDVKM in the germline V gene. After removal of 5 bases from V and 3 bases from J, the junction contained 10 bases not matched to a gene. DNA for the CDR3: TGTGCCAGCAGTCCACAGGGGTGGGGGAGCTACAATGAGCAGTTCTTC. It encodes CASSPQGWGSYNEQFF.

CDR3 DNA sequence: TGCGCCAGCAGCGTACGCCGGGACACACAGGGGCCGTCGGATCAGCCCCAGCATTTT. It translates to CASSVRRDTQGPSDQPQHF. The rearrangement joins TRBV4-1 to TRBJ1-5, with 7 bases aligning to TRBD1. The germline CDR1 and CDR2 sequences are MGHRA and YSYEKL. This CDR3 is built from 19 residues. The V and J ends lost 5 bases and 5 bases, in that order; junction bases with no gene match: 21.

In its sample, this clone was seen once. The V gene is TRBV10-2, the J gene TRBJ2-4, with a possible D match to TRBD2 (7 bases). Looked up from germline, CDR1 is WSHSY and CDR2 is SAAADI. Trimming stripped 6 bases from V and 0 bases from J, with 18 bases between. CDR3 length: 17 amino acids. The CDR3 DNA follows: TGCGCCAGCAGCGGGGGAGGGACAAATATAGCCAAAAACATTCAGTACTTC. Its translation: CASSGGGTNIAKNIQYF.

A few counts support this clone. The V call is TRBV28, the J call TRBJ1-2; TRBD1 aligns across 8 bases. Trimming at V came to 2 bases and at J to 8 bases, leaving 16 bases not matched to a gene. The CDR3 is made up of 17 amino acids. CDR1 and CDR2 (germline): MDHEN, SYDVKM. DNA for the CDR3: TGTGCCAGCAGTTTAAATGGGGCAGGGGGCGCGACGAGGGGCTACACCTTC. This encodes CASSLNGAGGATRGYTF.

The rearrangement joins TRBV5-5 to TRBJ2-7, with 8 nucleotides matching TRBD1. Germline CDR1 SGHKS, CDR2 YYEKEE (reference sequence). V shed 4 bases and J 2 bases; nucleotides not matched to a gene: 2. The CDR3 length is 13 residues. The CDR3 nucleotides are TGTGCCAGCAGCGGGACAGGACCCTACGAGCAGTACTTC. Amino acid sequence: CASSGTGPYEQYF.

The rearrangement links TRBV7-3 to TRBJ1-1, with no clear D. CDR1 is SGHTA, CDR2 FQGTGA, per germline. CDR3 length: 14 amino acids. Between the trimmed V and J ends, which lost 2 bases and 8 bases, there was a span of 15 bases. CDR3 nucleotides: TGTGCCAGCAGCTTACAGGCCGCGAAGGCCGAAGCTTTCTTT. Protein: CASSLQAAKAEAFF. The whole variable domain, remainder taken from reference TRBV7-3 and TRBJ1-1, is GAGVSQTPSNKVTEKGKYVELRCDPISGHTALYWYRQSLGQGPEFLIYFQGTGAADDSGLPNDRFFAVRPEGSVSTLKIQRTERGDSAVYLCASSLQAAKAEAFFGQGTRLTVV.

V usage is TRBV5-1 and J usage is TRBJ1-1, with D possibly TRBD1 on 6 matching bases. From germline, CDR1 is SGHRS and CDR2 YFSETQ. Between the trimmed V and J ends, which lost 4 bases and 6 bases, there was a span of 16 bases. The CDR3 has 14 amino acids. Here the CDR3 DNA reads TGCGCCAGCAGCCTTCACAGGGATCAGGCTGAAGCTTTCTTT. Amino acid sequence: CASSLHRDQAEAFF.

The chain employs TRBV19 and TRBJ1-5, with 8 bases lining up with TRBD1. CDR1 and CDR2 (germline): LNHDA, SQIVND (reference sequence). The CDR3 length is 16 residues. V shed 6 bases and J 0 bases; nucleotides not matched to a gene: 7. The CDR3 loop is CASRDRVTNSNQPQHF. The CDR3, as DNA: TGTGCCAGTAGGGACAGGGTAACAAATAGCAATCAGCCCCAGCATTTT.

The V gene is TRBV28, the J gene TRBJ1-1, with D hard to call. Germline lookup yields CDR1 MDHEN and CDR2 SYDVKM. The V end lost 4 bases, the J end lost 2 bases, and 23 bases lay between the germline ends. The CDR3 extends over 18 amino acids. CDR3 region: CASSSLSAVKLLNTEAFF. The CDR3 coding sequence is TGTGCCAGCAGTTCCCTCTCCGCAGTAAAGTTGTTAAACACTGAAGCTTTCTTT.

This chain connects TRBV27 to TRBJ1-5; D call uncertain. This CDR3 contains 13 residues. V dropped 3 bases and J dropped 3 bases, with 6 bases sitting between them. Germline CDR1 is MNHEY and CDR2 is SMNVEV (reference sequence). The CDR3 protein is CASSLSFNQPQHF. CDR3 nucleotide sequence: TGTGCCAGCAGTTTGAGTTTCAATCAGCCCCAGCATTTT.

The chain recombines TRBV29-1 with TRBJ1-5; 9 bases match TRBD1. After removal of 6 bases from V and 7 bases from J, the junction contained 10 bases not matched to a gene. This CDR3 region has 14 residues. Germline loops: CDR1 SQVTM, CDR2 ANQGSEA. The CDR3 protein is CSVRGRGQGQPQHF. The CDR3 nucleotides read TGCAGCGTGAGGGGTCGGGGACAGGGCCAGCCCCAGCATTTT.

Here the CDR3 reads CASSLSGSTGELFF. The CDR3, as DNA: TGCGCCAGCAGCTTGAGCGGGAGCACCGGGGAGCTGTTTTTT. V usage is TRBV5-1 and J usage is TRBJ2-2, with 8 bases fitting TRBD2. The trim removed 1 base at V and 4 bases at J, leaving 0 bases unmatched. The CDR3 runs 14 residues. From germline, CDR1 is SGHRS and CDR2 YFSETQ.

J is TRBJ2-2 and V is TRBV5-1; the match to TRBD2 covers 12 bases. The CDR3 spans 17 residues. Germline V CDR1 and CDR2: SGHRS, YFSETQ. With V trimmed by 3 bases and J by 0 bases, 3 bases remained unmatched. CDR3 DNA: TGCGCCAGCAGCTCGGGGACTAGCGGGTCGAACACCGGGGAGCTGTTTTTT. The encoded protein is CASSSGTSGSNTGELFF.

The rearrangement uses TRBV6-5 and TRBJ2-3; possibly TRBD2 for D (6 bases). Germline lookup yields CDR1 MNHEY and CDR2 SVGAGI. The CDR3 extends over 14 amino acids. V was trimmed by 6 bases and J by 0 bases, leaving 10 bases between them. The CDR3 DNA reads TGTGCCAGCAGAGGGGACTTTAGCACAGATACGCAGTATTTT. Protein sequence: CASRGDFSTDTQYF.

The chain joins TRBV11-2 to TRBJ2-1, with 7 nucleotides matching TRBD1. The germline V gene encodes CDR1 SGHAT and CDR2 FQNNGV. V lost 6 bases and J lost 7; bases outside the gene matches: 3. CDR3 length: 12 residues. The CDR3 is CASRETGNEQFF. The CDR3 DNA reads TGTGCCAGCAGAGAGACAGGGAATGAGCAGTTCTTC.

The J gene is TRBJ1-5, the V gene TRBV2, with D perhaps TRBD1 (5 bases). This CDR3 has 15 amino acids. Per germline, CDR1 SNHLY and CDR2 FYNNEI. V was cut by 2 bases and J by 3 bases, with 11 bases left in between. CDR3 sequence (DNA): TGTGCCAGCAGTGAATTCGGCAGGGACAATCAGCCCCAGCATTTT. Its translation: CASSEFGRDNQPQHF.

The genes are TRBV9 and TRBJ2-7, with 7 bases identical to TRBD2. Unmatched junction bases numbered 15, after V lost 4 bases and J lost 2 bases. The CDR3 has 17 residues. The germline CDR1 and CDR2 sequences are SGDLS and YYNGEE. This CDR3 reads CASSPGGGAGTTYEQYF. CDR3 nucleotides: TGTGCCAGCAGCCCGGGGGGTGGAGCGGGAACAACCTACGAGCAGTACTTC.

This chain uses TRBV2 with TRBJ2-1, with D perhaps TRBD2 (5 bases). Germline V gene data show CDR1 as SNHLY and CDR2 as FYNNEI. V was clipped by 3 bases and J by 0 bases, with 9 bases between them. CDR3 length: 15 amino acids. The CDR3 bases are TGTGCCAGCAGTGATGTGGCGGGCTCCTACAATGAGCAGTTCTTC. This translates into CASSDVAGSYNEQFF.

The chain has TRBV18 and TRBJ2-1; 8 positions agree with TRBD1. From germline, CDR1 is KGHSH and CDR2 LQKENI. This CDR3 contains 15 residues. V trimming: 0 bases; J trimming: 7 bases; junction bases outside the gene matches: 5. The CDR3 DNA follows: TGTGCCAGCTCACCACCGGAGCAGGGGGCAAATGAGCAGTTCTTC. Protein product: CASSPPEQGANEQFF. The variable domain in full, with the rest retrieved from reference TRBV18 and TRBJ2-1, is NAGVMQNPRHLVRRRGQEARLRCSPMKGHSHVYWYRQLPEEGLKFMVYLQKENIIDESGMPKERFSAEFPKEGPSILRIQQVVRGDSAAYFCASSPPEQGANEQFFGPGTRLTVL.

V usage is TRBV15 and J usage is TRBJ2-3, with 8 bases aligning to TRBD1. The V and J ends lost 3 bases and 4 bases, in that order; junction bases with no gene match: 3. The germline V gene has CDR1 LNHNV and CDR2 YYDKDF (reference sequence). There are 14 residues in the CDR3. CDR3 coding DNA: TGTGCCACCAGCAGGGACAGGGCCGCAGATACGCAGTATTTT. The encoded protein is CATSRDRAADTQYF.

The gene calls are TRBV5-1 and TRBJ2-5, with 9 positions matching TRBD2. Unmatched junction bases numbered 15, after V lost 2 bases and J lost 4 bases. In germline, CDR1 is SGHRS, CDR2 YFSETQ. This CDR3 contains 18 residues. The CDR3 bases are TGCGCCAGCAGCTTAGGCCTAGCGGGAAAGGGTGGTGGAGAGACCCAGTACTTC. Its translation: CASSLGLAGKGGGETQYF.

This clone was observed a single time. V and J are TRBV28 and TRBJ1-5; no clear D gene. CDR3 length: 12 residues. Trimming removed 3 bases from V and 4 bases from J, with 4 bases in between. Germline CDR1 and CDR2: MDHEN and SYDVKM. In DNA form, the CDR3 reads TGTGCCAGCAGTTTCGGGAATCAGCCCCAGCATTTT. Amino acids: CASSFGNQPQHF. Drawing the rest from reference TRBV28 and TRBJ1-5, the complete variable domain is DVKVTQSSRYLVKRTGEKVFLECVQDMDHENMFWYRQDPGLGLRLIYFSYDVKMKEKGDIPEGYSVSREKKERFSLILESASTNQTSMYLCASSFGNQPQHFGDGTRLSIL.

The chain combines TRBV18 with TRBJ2-7, with 10 bases matching TRBD1. The V gene's germline CDR1 is KGHSH and CDR2 LQKENI. There are 15 residues in the CDR3. V lost 3 bases, J lost 2 bases, and 4 bases stayed unmatched. CDR3 region: CASSPGTGVTYEQYF. The CDR3 DNA reads as TGTGCCAGCTCACCTGGGACAGGGGTGACCTACGAGCAGTACTTC.

The J gene is TRBJ1-1, the V gene TRBV6-5; possibly TRBD1 for D (5 bases). This CDR3 comprises 13 residues. V was cut by 6 bases and J by 0 bases, with 8 bases left in between. The V gene's germline CDR1 is MNHEY and CDR2 SVGAGI. CDR3 loop: CASSDSMNTEAFF. CDR3 in DNA: TGTGCCAGCAGCGACAGTATGAACACTGAAGCTTTCTTT.

This clone occurred once. The rearrangement joins TRBV30 to TRBJ1-5; D is unresolved. Germline assignment: CDR1 GTSNPN and CDR2 SVGIG (reference sequence). This CDR3 has 13 residues. Between the trimmed V and J ends, which lost 2 bases and 7 bases, there was a span of 12 bases. CDR3 nucleotides: TGTGCCTGGAGTACGGCGGAGCAGCAGCCCCAGCATTTT. Translating it yields CAWSTAEQQPQHF.

V is TRBV7-2 and J is TRBJ2-4; 7 nucleotides line up with TRBD2. This CDR3 is built from 16 residues. CDR1 and CDR2 from the germline V gene are SGHTA and FQGNSA. V dropped 4 bases and J dropped 5; count of bases not matched to a gene: 11. The CDR3 here is CASSSRGGSGENIQYF. As DNA, the CDR3 is TGTGCCAGCAGCTCTAGGGGAGGGAGCGGGGAAAACATTCAGTACTTC.